This paragraph covers one T cell receptor (beta chain) sequence. Germline-derived CDR1 and CDR2 are MDHEN and SYDVKM. Trimming took 6 bases from V and 18 from J; bases not matched to a gene: 21. The CDR3 is 16 residues long. The data stem from a study of control samples from healthy donors and cancer patients. TCRdb's copy holds only in-frame clones and misses some; the assay was immunoSEQ multiplex PCR. The table has nearly 9,500 clones, 90% to 95% seen once; the top ten hold about 20%. This chain uses TRBV28 with TRBJ1-6, with TRBD1 identical over 9 bases. The TCR originated in a man aged 55 to 70 with colorectal cancer. The sample taken for sequencing was PBMCs. The CDR3 spells CASSRFSDRGLYPDHF. CDR3 sequence (DNA): TGTGCCAGCAGCCGCTTTTCGGACAGGGGCCTGTATCCAGACCACTTT. The whole variable domain, filled in from reference TRBV28 and TRBJ1-6, reads DVKVTQSSRYLVKRTGEKVFLECVQDMDHENMFWYRQDPGLGLRLIYFSYDVKMKEKGDIPEGYSVSREKKERFSLILESASTNQTSMYLCASSRFSDRGLYPDHFGNGTRLTVT.